This is a list of T cell receptor beta chains from one sample in a study of blood T cell repertoires in COVID-19. Assay: immunoSEQ multiplex PCR; the TCRdb copy retains only in-frame clones and omits some. In the table there are 150,000 to 200,000 clones, 60% to 80% of which are singletons. Specimen: PBMCs or T cells enriched from blood (not recorded which). The receptor set was obtained from a man in his 60s who had been exposed to COVID-19. Each CDR3 is given with its conserved first and last residue. D genes are given only for firm matches. Clone size, where shown, is once, few, many, or a class for clones that have expanded.

clone size	D gene	V gene	J gene	CDR3 protein	CDR3 DNA
.	.	TRBV11-3	TRBJ2-3	CASSLEMDVVETGNTQYF	TGTGCCAGCAGCTTAGAGATGGATGTAGTCGAAACGGGAAATACGCAGTATTTT
.	.	TRBV3-1/TRBV3-2	TRBJ2-2	CASSQDASGLSGELFF	TGTGCCAGCAGCCAAGACGCCAGCGGACTCAGTGGGGAGCTGTTTTTT
once	.	TRBV21-1	TRBJ2-1	CASSKASSIAQQFF	TGTGCCAGCAGCAAAGCGTCCAGTATCGCACAGCAGTTCTTC
.	TRBD1	TRBV5-1	TRBJ1-5	CASSLSGTAYQPQHF	TGCGCCAGCAGCTTGTCCGGGACAGCATATCAGCCCCAGCATTTT
.	.	TRBV9	TRBJ2-7	CASSVGSGMTSYEQYF	TGTGCCAGCAGCGTAGGATCCGGGATGACCTCATACGAGCAGTACTTC
.	.	TRBV5-1	TRBJ2-7	CASSLAGQGGNEQYF	TGCGCCAGCAGCTTGGCGGGGCAGGGGGGAAACGAGCAGTACTTC
.	TRBD1	TRBV28	TRBJ1-6	CASSQGGYNSPLHF	TGTGCCAGCAGCCAGGGGGGTTATAATTCACCCCTCCACTTT
.	TRBD1	TRBV6-5	TRBJ1-1	CASSTTGVNTEAFF	TGTGCCAGCAGCACTACAGGGGTGAACACTGAAGCTTTCTTT
few	.	TRBV7-2	TRBJ2-1	CASSLSDISYNEQFF	TGTGCCAGCAGCTTATCGGACATCTCCTACAATGAGCAGTTCTTC
.	TRBD2	TRBV3-1/TRBV3-2	TRBJ2-7	CASSHSSGSAYEQYF	TGTGCCAGCAGTCATTCTAGCGGGTCCGCCTACGAGCAGTACTTC
.	TRBD1	TRBV5-6	TRBJ1-4	CASSTQGALTNEKLFF	TGTGCCAGCAGCACTCAGGGGGCTCTGACTAATGAAAAACTGTTTTTT
.	TRBD1	TRBV19	TRBJ1-4	CASRSRGQGYNEKLFF	TGTGCCAGTAGAAGCCGCGGACAGGGGTATAATGAAAAACTGTTTTTT
.	.	TRBV10-3	TRBJ2-5	CAITPGSLNAGETQYF	TGTGCCATCACCCCAGGGTCCCTGAACGCAGGAGAGACCCAGTACTTC
.	TRBD2	TRBV5-5	TRBJ2-5	CASSLGLARETQYF	TGTGCCAGCAGCTTGGGACTAGCGAGAGAGACCCAGTACTTC
.	TRBD2	TRBV11-3	TRBJ2-1	CASSLWTSGYNEQFF	TGTGCCAGCAGCTTATGGACTAGCGGCTACAATGAGCAGTTCTTC
.	TRBD2	TRBV5-4	TRBJ2-3	CASSIPGLAFTSTDTQYF	TGTGCCAGCAGCATACCGGGACTAGCGTTCACTAGCACAGATACGCAGTATTTT